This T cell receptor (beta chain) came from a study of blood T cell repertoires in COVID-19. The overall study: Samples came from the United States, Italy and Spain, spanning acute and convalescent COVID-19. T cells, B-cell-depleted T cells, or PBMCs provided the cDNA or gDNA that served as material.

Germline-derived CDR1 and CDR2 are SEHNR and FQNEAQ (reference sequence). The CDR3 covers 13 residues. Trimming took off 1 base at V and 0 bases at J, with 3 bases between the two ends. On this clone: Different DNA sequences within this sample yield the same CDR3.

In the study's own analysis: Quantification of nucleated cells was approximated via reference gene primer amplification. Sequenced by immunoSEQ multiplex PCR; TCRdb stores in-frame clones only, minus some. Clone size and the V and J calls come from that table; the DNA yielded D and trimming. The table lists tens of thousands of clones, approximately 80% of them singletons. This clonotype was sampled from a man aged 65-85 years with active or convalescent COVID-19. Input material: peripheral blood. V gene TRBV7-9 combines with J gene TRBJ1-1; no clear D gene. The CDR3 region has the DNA TGTGCCAGCAGCTTAGTAATGAACACTGAAGCTTTCTTT. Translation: CASSLVMNTEAFF.